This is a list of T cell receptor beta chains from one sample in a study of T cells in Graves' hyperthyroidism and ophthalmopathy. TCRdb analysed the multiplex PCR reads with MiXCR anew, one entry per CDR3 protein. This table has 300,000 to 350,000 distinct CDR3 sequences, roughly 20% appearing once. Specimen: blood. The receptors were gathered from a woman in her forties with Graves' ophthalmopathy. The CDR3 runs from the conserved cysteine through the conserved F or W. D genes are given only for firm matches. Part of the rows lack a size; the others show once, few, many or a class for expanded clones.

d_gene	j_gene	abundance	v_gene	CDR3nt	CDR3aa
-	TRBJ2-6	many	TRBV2	TGTGCCAGCAGGCCCAGGGAGCTCCGCTCTGGGGCCAACGTCCTGACTTTC	CASRPRELRSGANVLTF
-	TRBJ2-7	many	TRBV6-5	TGTGCCAGCAAGCTCGGGTGGGCGGACAACTACGAGCAGTACTTC	CASKLGWADNYEQYF
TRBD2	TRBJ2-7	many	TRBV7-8	TGTGCCAGCAGCACCCTAGCGGGAGGGGGACCTAAGAGCTCCTACGAGCAGTACTTC	CASSTLAGGGPKSSYEQYF
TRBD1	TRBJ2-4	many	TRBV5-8	TGTGCCAGCCTCAGGGGGTTCGGCAAAAACATTCAGTACTTC	CASLRGFGKNIQYF
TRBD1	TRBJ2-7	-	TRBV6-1	TGTGCCAGCAGTGAAGAAGCGGGGACAGGGGGCTACGAGCAGTACTTC	CASSEEAGTGGYEQYF
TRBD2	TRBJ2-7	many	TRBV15	TGTGCCACCAGCCCGGACGCCGGACTAGCGTCGTACGAGCAGTACTTC	CATSPDAGLASYEQYF
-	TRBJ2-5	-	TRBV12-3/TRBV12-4	TGTGCCAGCAAAGGCCCTCAATTGATGGAGACCCAGTACTTC	CASKGPQLMETQYF
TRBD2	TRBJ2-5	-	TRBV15	TGTGCCACCAGCAGAGAAAGACTAGCGGAGAGCGGGGAGACCCAGTACTTC	CATSRERLAESGETQYF
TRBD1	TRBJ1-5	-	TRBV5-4	TGTGCCAGCAGCTTGTTCTCAGGGGGCAGAAGCAATCAGCCCCAGCATTTT	CASSLFSGGRSNQPQHF
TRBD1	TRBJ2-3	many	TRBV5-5	TGTGCCAGCAGCTTGCTGGGACAGGGCACAGATACGCAGTATTTT	CASSLLGQGTDTQYF
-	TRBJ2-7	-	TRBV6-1	TGTGCCAGCACCAACAGAAGATACTCCTACGAGCAGTACTTC	CASTNRRYSYEQYF
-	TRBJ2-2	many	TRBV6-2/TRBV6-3	TGTGCCAGCAAGGGTAGTTTCCCCCTCCTAAACACCGGGGAGCTGTTTTTT	CASKGSFPLLNTGELFF
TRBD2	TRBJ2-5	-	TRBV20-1	TGCAGTGCTAGAGATCCCGGCGGGAGCTTCCAAGAGACCCAGTACTTC	CSARDPGGSFQETQYF
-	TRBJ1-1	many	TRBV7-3	TGTGCCAGCAGCCCCGGGCTCGCCCCCGCTGAAGCTTTCTTT	CASSPGLAPAEAFF
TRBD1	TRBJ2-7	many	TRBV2	TGTGCCAGCAGTGAGGGGGACAGGGATTTCGGCGAGCAGTACTTC	CASSEGDRDFGEQYF
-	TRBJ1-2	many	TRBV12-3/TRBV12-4	TGTGCCAGCAGTCAGGGCCTAGGGGGCTACACCTTC	CASSQGLGGYTF
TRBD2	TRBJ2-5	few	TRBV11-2	TGTGCCAGCAGCTTAGAGACTAGCGGACTCCAAGAGACCCAGTACTTC	CASSLETSGLQETQYF
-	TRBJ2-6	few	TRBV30	TGTGCCTGGAGTTCCCGCGGCAGCTCTGGGGCCAACGTCCTGACTTTC	CAWSSRGSSGANVLTF
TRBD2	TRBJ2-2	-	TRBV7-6	TGTGCCAGCAGCTTAGAGTCCCTAGCGGGAGGGTACACCGGGGAGCTGTTTTTT	CASSLESLAGGYTGELFF
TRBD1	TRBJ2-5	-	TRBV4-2	TGTGCCAGCAGCCAGGTAGCCGGGACAGCGCAAGAGACCCAGTACTTC	CASSQVAGTAQETQYF
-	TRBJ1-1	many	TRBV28	TGTGCCAGCAGCCCACTCCCACCGAACACTGAAGCTTTCTTT	CASSPLPPNTEAFF
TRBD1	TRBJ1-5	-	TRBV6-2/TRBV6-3	TGTGCCAGCAGCCACCGGTCAGGGGGCCGTAGTAATCAGCCCCAGCATTTT	CASSHRSGGRSNQPQHF
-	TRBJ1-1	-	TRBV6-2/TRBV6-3	TGTGCCAGCAACCTGGACGGGAACACTGAAGCTTTCTTT	CASNLDGNTEAFF
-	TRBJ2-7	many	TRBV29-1	TGCAGCGTAGCCGACCCTCAAGTTGCCTACGAGCAGTACTTC	CSVADPQVAYEQYF
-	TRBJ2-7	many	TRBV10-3	TGTGCCATCAGTGAACAGACCAACTACGAGCAGTACTTC	CAISEQTNYEQYF
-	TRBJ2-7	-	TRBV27	TGTGCCAGCAGTCCGAAGTCCCTCACAGGGCGGACCTCCTACGAGCAGTACTTC	CASSPKSLTGRTSYEQYF
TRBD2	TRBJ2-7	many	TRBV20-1	TGCAGTGCTAGCGCGACGGGCTCTAGCGGGTCAGCCTACGAGCAGTACTTC	CSASATGSSGSAYEQYF
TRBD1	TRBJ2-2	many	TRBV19	TGTGCCAGTAGTATCCGGACAGGCATCACCGGGGAGCTGTTTTTT	CASSIRTGITGELFF
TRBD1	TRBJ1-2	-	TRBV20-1	TGCAGCGCCGGGACAGGGGTTGGCTACACCTTC	CSAGTGVGYTF
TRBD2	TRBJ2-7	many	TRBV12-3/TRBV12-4	TGTGCCAGCAGTTTAGAACTAGCGGGAGGAAGTCCCTACGAGCAGTACTTC	CASSLELAGGSPYEQYF
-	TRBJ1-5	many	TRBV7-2	TGTGCCAGCAGTCCCACTAATCAGCCCCAGCATTTT	CASSPTNQPQHF
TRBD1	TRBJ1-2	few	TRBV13	TGTGCCAGCAGCTTAGGACAGGGGGCGCCCGATGGCTACACCTTC	CASSLGQGAPDGYTF
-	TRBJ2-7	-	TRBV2	TGTGCCAGCAGTCAGTACAGAGAGCAGTACTTC	CASSQYREQYF
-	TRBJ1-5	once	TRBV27	TGTGCCAGCAGTTCACCGACAGAGGTCGGCAATCAGCCCCAGCCTTTT	CASSSPTEVGNQPQPF
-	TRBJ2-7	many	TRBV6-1	TGTGCCAGCAGTGACAGGGAAACTACCTACGAGCAGTACTTC	CASSDRETTYEQYF
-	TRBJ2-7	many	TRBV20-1	TGCAGTGCTCCCCGCCCGGGTATCTACGAGCAGTACTTC	CSAPRPGIYEQYF
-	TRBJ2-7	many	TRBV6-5	TGTGCCAGCCAAAGGACAGAATTCTACGAGCAGTACTTC	CASQRTEFYEQYF
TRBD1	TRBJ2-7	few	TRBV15	TGTGCCACCAGCAGGCGACAGGGATGGGACGAGCAGTACTTC	CATSRRQGWDEQYF
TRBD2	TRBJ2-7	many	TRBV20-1	TGCAGTGCCCCGAGACCCGGGACTAGCGGGACCTACGAGCAGTACTTC	CSAPRPGTSGTYEQYF
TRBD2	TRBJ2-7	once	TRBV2	TGTGCCAGCCACCGCGGGGGTTCCGAGCAGTACTTC	CASHRGGSEQYF
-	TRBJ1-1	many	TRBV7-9	TGTGCCAGCAGCCAGACTACAGAGAACACTGAAGCTTTCTTT	CASSQTTENTEAFF
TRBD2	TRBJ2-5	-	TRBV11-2	TGTGCCAGCAGCTTAGATAACGGGAGGGGGTCTTTCCAAGAGACCCAGTACTTC	CASSLDNGRGSFQETQYF
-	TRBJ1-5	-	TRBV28	TGTCCCAGCAGCCCAAAAGCGGGCAGGCCGGGGGGCAATCAGCCCCAGCATTTT	CPSSPKAGRPGGNQPQHF
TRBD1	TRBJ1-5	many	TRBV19	TGTGCCAGTAGGGTCCGAGACAGGGTGAATCAGCCCCAGCATTTT	CASRVRDRVNQPQHF
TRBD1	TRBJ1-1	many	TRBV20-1	TGCAGTGTTGGACAGGGGGGGAAAGAAGCTTTCTTT	CSVGQGGKEAFF